Below, 31 T cell receptor beta chains from the same sample are listed, as sequenced in a study of shared clonotypes between healthy human individuals. Sequenced by immunoSEQ multiplex PCR; TCRdb stores in-frame clones only, minus some. Here the sample spans about 2.1 million clones, just over 90% being singletons. Naive CD8 isolation took CD45RO-negative cells positively selected for CCR7 and excluded terminally differentiated effector memory CD45RA+ cells. The sample comprised naive CD8+ T cells from PBMCs. Every receptor here comes from a man between 18 and 29 years old in good health. Some clones in this sample may be carry-over from other donors' samples.

Note on this clone: Other nucleotide sequences in the sample specify the same CDR3. This chain uses TRBV7-3 with TRBJ2-5; no clear D gene. V gave up 5 bases and J gave up 5 bases, with 12 bases separating them. CDR3 length: 13 residues. The V gene's germline CDR1 is SGHTA and CDR2 FQGTGA. The CDR3 loop reads CASSPTVGETQYF. The CDR3 bases are TGTGCCAGCAGCCCGACGGTGGGGGAGACCCAGTACTTC. Using reference TRBV7-3 and TRBJ2-5 for the parts outside the CDR3, the full variable domain is GAGVSQTPSNKVTEKGKYVELRCDPISGHTALYWYRQSLGQGPEFLIYFQGTGAADDSGLPNDRFFAVRPEGSVSTLKIQRTERGDSAVYLCASSPTVGETQYFGPGTRLLVL.

Comments on this clone: The same CDR3 can be traced to other DNA sequences in this sample. The V gene is TRBV7-9, the J gene TRBJ1-1; no reliable D call. This CDR3 comprises 11 residues. Trimming took off 6 bases at V and 1 base at J, with 3 bases between the two ends. Germline loops: CDR1 SEHNR, CDR2 FQNEAQ (reference sequence). CDR3 nucleotides: TGTGCCAGCAGAGAGAACACTGAAGCTTTCTTT. Its protein is CASRENTEAFF.

The gene calls are TRBV29-1 and TRBJ2-1, with 7 nucleotides matching TRBD1. The V gene end was trimmed by 8 bases and the J gene end by 3 bases; junction bases not matched to a gene: 10. This CDR3 is 14 amino acids long. Germline-derived CDR1 and CDR2 are SQVTM and ANQGSEA. CDR3 nucleotides: TGCAGCAGCAGGGGGTCTCTCTACTACAATGAGCAGTTCTTC. It translates to CSSRGSLYYNEQFF.

The chain links TRBV27 to TRBJ2-2; D remains unclear. Deletions cut 5 bases from V and 4 bases from J, with 17 bases between. CDR1 is MNHEY, CDR2 SMNVEV, per germline (reference sequence). This CDR3 has 16 residues. The CDR3 DNA is TGTGCCAGCAGTCTTCACAATATCCCGGGCACCGGGGAGCTGTTTTTT. Translation gives CASSLHNIPGTGELFF.

The genes are TRBV5-4 and TRBJ2-7; 9 positions agree with TRBD1. The CDR3 extends over 15 amino acids. Germline trimming cut 4 bases from V and 6 bases from J; bases unmatched to any gene: 11. Germline loops: CDR1 SGHNT, CDR2 YYREEE (reference sequence). As DNA, the CDR3 is TGTGCCAGCAGCGCGACGGTCGGGACAGGGACCGAGCAGTACTTC. Translation: CASSATVGTGTEQYF.

Of note for this clone: The sample has other DNA sequences that encode this CDR3 too. The V call is TRBV28, the J call TRBJ2-3; TRBD2 aligns across 11 bases. The junction had 5 bases not matched to a gene; V was cut back by 2 bases and J by 4 bases. Germline CDR1 is MDHEN and CDR2 is SYDVKM. The CDR3 is 16 amino acids. The CDR3 region is CASSLTLAGGPDTQYF. CDR3 DNA sequence: TGTGCCAGCAGTTTAACTCTAGCGGGAGGACCAGATACGCAGTATTTT. Based on the CDR3 plus reference TRBV28 and TRBJ2-3, the full variable domain is DVKVTQSSRYLVKRTGEKVFLECVQDMDHENMFWYRQDPGLGLRLIYFSYDVKMKEKGDIPEGYSVSREKKERFSLILESASTNQTSMYLCASSLTLAGGPDTQYFGPGTRLTVL.

This clone has a single count. The sample has other DNA sequences that encode this CDR3 too. This chain links TRBV15 with TRBJ2-7; 9 bases map to TRBD1. The CDR3 has 14 residues. V trimming: 1 base; J trimming: 2 bases; junction bases outside the gene matches: 0. From germline, CDR1 is LNHNV and CDR2 YYDKDF (reference sequence). CDR3 sequence reads: CATSRGTGAYEQYF. The CDR3 DNA follows: TGTGCCACCAGCAGAGGGACAGGGGCCTACGAGCAGTACTTC.

The genes are TRBV29-1 and TRBJ2-3; 11 nucleotides match TRBD2. The CDR3 runs to 15 residues. Germline CDR1 SQVTM, CDR2 ANQGSEA. V trimming: 1 base; J trimming: 1 base; junction bases outside the gene matches: 1. The CDR3 spells CSVEGGLAGTDTQYF. The CDR3 coding sequence is TGCAGCGTTGAAGGGGGACTAGCGGGCACAGATACGCAGTATTTT.

This chain uses TRBV7-9 with TRBJ2-1; no definite D call. Germline V lookup: CDR1 SEHNR, CDR2 FQNEAQ (reference sequence). This CDR3 comprises 14 residues. Trimming removed 1 base from V and 5 bases from J, with 9 bases in between. The CDR3 DNA reads TGTGCCAGCAGCTTAGTTAACACAGACAATGAGCAGTTCTTC. Translating it yields CASSLVNTDNEQFF. Filled out from reference TRBV7-9 and TRBJ2-1, the complete variable domain reads DTGVSQNPRHKITKRGQNVTFRCDPISEHNRLYWYRQTLGQGPEFLTYFQNEAQLEKSRLLSDRFSAERPKGSFSTLEIQRTEQGDSAMYLCASSLVNTDNEQFFGPGTRLTVL.

The genes are TRBV28 and TRBJ1-2; TRBD1 might be the D (5 bases). Germline values: CDR1 MDHEN, CDR2 SYDVKM. This CDR3 spans 16 amino acids. With 4 bases removed from V and 2 bases from J, the gap between germline ends came to 17 bases. In nucleotides, the CDR3 is TGTGCCAGCAGTTCCTCGCCGGGACCTCTGAACTATGGCTACACCTTC. Translating gives CASSSSPGPLNYGYTF.

The chain combines TRBV19 with TRBJ2-2, with D hard to call. Germline CDR1 reads LNHDA; CDR2 reads SQIVND (reference sequence). This CDR3 is built from 14 residues. Trimming took off 7 bases at V and 5 bases at J, with 14 bases between the two ends. CDR3: CASNWRVQTGELFF. CDR3 nucleotide sequence: TGTGCCAGTAATTGGCGTGTTCAAACCGGGGAGCTGTTTTTT.

As for this clone: The sample contains more than one DNA sequence encoding this CDR3. The J gene is TRBJ1-2, the V gene TRBV7-9, with 8 bases that match TRBD1. J gave up 3 bases and V 0 bases, and 3 bases lay outside the gene matches. The CDR3 consists of 15 residues. Germline-derived CDR1 and CDR2 are SEHNR and FQNEAQ (reference sequence). CDR3 sequence: CASSLATDRDYGYTF. DNA of the CDR3: TGTGCCAGCAGCTTAGCTACGGACAGGGACTATGGCTACACCTTC.

This clone was picked up a small number of times. The chain joins TRBV30 to TRBJ1-4; D may be TRBD1 (5 bases). V was trimmed by 4 bases and J by 0 bases, leaving 9 bases between them. Germline V gene sequence: CDR1 GTSNPN, CDR2 SVGIG (reference sequence). There are 14 residues in the CDR3. CDR3 in amino acids: CAWTWGTTNEKLFF. The DNA for the CDR3 is TGTGCCTGGACCTGGGGGACAACTAATGAAAAACTGTTTTTT.

Concerning this clone itself: At the DNA level, this CDR3 is encoded by other sequences in the same sample as well. The gene calls are TRBV9 and TRBJ1-3, with D perhaps matching TRBD1 (6 bases). V gave up 0 bases and J gave up 4 bases, with 11 bases separating them. The CDR3 is 15 amino acids. Germline loops: CDR1 SGDLS, CDR2 YYNGEE. CDR3 in amino acids: CASSVGGGTGNTIYF. CDR3 coding DNA: TGTGCCAGCAGCGTAGGTGGGGGGACAGGAAACACCATATATTTT.

This clone was seen a handful of times. Additional DNA sequences in this sample encode the identical CDR3. The chain combines TRBV27 with TRBJ2-1; D remains unclear. The CDR3 extends over 13 amino acids. The germline V gene encodes CDR1 MNHEY and CDR2 SMNVEV (reference sequence). V lost 4 bases and J 0 bases, leaving 4 bases between the germline ends. CDR3 amino acids: CASSYDSYNEQFF. DNA for the CDR3: TGTGCCAGCAGTTATGACTCCTACAATGAGCAGTTCTTC.

The J gene is TRBJ2-2, the V gene TRBV4-1; TRBD2 matches at 7 bases. After removal of 5 bases from V and 7 bases from J, the junction contained 7 bases not matched to a gene. The germline gives CDR1 MGHRA, CDR2 YSYEKL. The CDR3 length is 14 residues. CDR3 loop: CASSGGSRGGELFF. The DNA for the CDR3 is TGCGCCAGCAGCGGCGGGAGCCGTGGCGGGGAGCTGTTTTTT.

CDR3 residues: CASSQRERYTGELFF. For the CDR3, the DNA is TGTGCCAGCAGCCAGCGGGAGAGGTACACCGGGGAGCTGTTTTTT. The V gene is TRBV27, the J gene TRBJ2-2; 8 positions agree with TRBD2. This CDR3 has 15 amino acids. The V and J ends lost 6 bases and 3 bases, in that order; junction bases with no gene match: 6. Germline V CDR1 and CDR2: MNHEY, SMNVEV (reference sequence).

The chain links TRBV4-1 to TRBJ1-4, with 7 bases identical to TRBD1. The length of the CDR3 is 15 residues. CDR1 and CDR2 (germline): MGHRA, YSYEKL. The trim removed 4 bases at V and 3 bases at J, leaving 5 bases unmatched. The chain's CDR3 is CASSPRQGSNEKLFF. The CDR3 bases are TGCGCCAGCAGCCCCAGACAGGGATCTAATGAAAAACTGTTTTTT.

This chain links TRBV29-1 with TRBJ2-2, with D perhaps TRBD2 (6 bases). Looked up from germline, CDR1 is SQVTM and CDR2 is ANQGSEA. There are 19 residues in the CDR3. V was pared by 0 bases and J by 3 bases, with 23 bases between. CDR3 DNA: TGCAGCGTTGAAGAATGTGTGTGCTTACAGGAGGGGCACACCGGGGAGCTGTTTTTT. Its protein product is CSVEECVCLQEGHTGELFF.

Note on this clone: The sample carries other DNA sequences with the same CDR3. This rearrangement joins TRBV18 to TRBJ2-7, with D possibly TRBD1 on 5 matching bases. Trimming took off 6 bases at V and 3 bases at J, with 9 bases between the two ends. CDR3 length equals 12 residues. CDR1 KGHSH and CDR2 LQKENI come from the germline V gene. CDR3: CASSPDSYEQYF. For the CDR3, the DNA is TGTGCCAGCTCCCCAGACAGCTACGAGCAGTACTTC. The whole variable domain, remainder taken from reference TRBV18 and TRBJ2-7, is NAGVMQNPRHLVRRRGQEARLRCSPMKGHSHVYWYRQLPEEGLKFMVYLQKENIIDESGMPKERFSAEFPKEGPSILRIQQVVRGDSAAYFCASSPDSYEQYFGPGTRLTVT.

The chain uses TRBV14 and TRBJ2-1, with D perhaps matching TRBD2 (5 bases). The germline CDR1 and CDR2 sequences are SGHDN and FVKESK. This CDR3 comprises 16 residues. V lost 4 bases, J lost 0 bases, and 13 bases lay in between. The CDR3 DNA follows: TGTGCCAGCAGCCCGATAGCGCGAAGCTCCTACAATGAGCAGTTCTTC. Its protein is CASSPIARSSYNEQFF.

V is TRBV5-6 and J is TRBJ2-3, with TRBD2 matching 9 bases. The V and J ends lost 7 bases and 4 bases, in that order; junction bases with no gene match: 7. This CDR3 has 14 amino acids. Germline V gene lookup returns CDR1 SGHDT and CDR2 YYEEEE. The CDR3 loop is CASAVAGAPDTQYF. Here the CDR3 DNA reads TGTGCCAGCGCGGTAGCGGGAGCTCCAGATACGCAGTATTTT.

V usage is TRBV7-3 and J usage is TRBJ2-3, with D perhaps matching TRBD2 (6 bases). This CDR3 is 16 amino acids long. The germline CDR1 and CDR2 sequences are SGHTA and FQGTGA. The V end lost 1 base, the J end lost 0 bases, and 11 bases lay between the germline ends. CDR3 in amino acids: CASSLIRGASTDTQYF. For the CDR3, the DNA is TGTGCCAGCAGCTTAATTCGCGGGGCCAGCACAGATACGCAGTATTTT.

V gene TRBV21-1 combines with J gene TRBJ1-2. TRBV21-1 is classified as a pseudogene. The CDR3 is made up of 20 amino acids. This chain's CDR3 is CASSKAWAGGMGGPNYGYTF. The DNA for the CDR3 is TGTGCCAGCAGCAAAGCGTGGGCCGGAGGAATGGGGGGCCCCAACTATGGCTACACCTTC.

The chain uses TRBV7-9 and TRBJ2-3, with TRBD2 identical over 7 bases. Trimming removed 1 base from V and 2 bases from J; junction bases left unmatched: 6. Germline values: CDR1 SEHNR, CDR2 FQNEAQ (reference sequence). The length of the CDR3 is 16 residues. The CDR3 nucleotides read TGTGCCAGCAGCTTAGGTTCTAGCGGCCCCACAGATACGCAGTATTTT. As protein: CASSLGSSGPTDTQYF.

This chain links TRBV11-2 with TRBJ2-7; tentatively, D is TRBD2 (5 bases). This CDR3 contains 14 residues. CDR1 and CDR2 from the germline V gene are SGHAT and FQNNGV. V lost 0 bases to trimming and J lost 3 bases, with 9 bases between them. The DNA of the CDR3 is TGTGCCAGCAGCTTAGATGGAGAGGGCTACGAGCAGTACTTC. This encodes CASSLDGEGYEQYF.

Only one count was recorded for this clone. Other nucleotide sequences from this sample produce the same CDR3. The rearrangement joins TRBV19 to TRBJ2-7; the D gene is possibly TRBD2 (6 bases). Germline V gene lookup returns CDR1 LNHDA and CDR2 SQIVND (reference sequence). V was trimmed by 1 base and J by 2 bases, leaving 9 bases between them. The CDR3 sequence is 14 residues long. The CDR3: CASSIGGATYEQYF. In DNA, the CDR3 is TGTGCCAGTAGTATAGGCGGGGCGACCTACGAGCAGTACTTC.

The chain couples TRBV27 to TRBJ2-3, with 10 bases lining up with TRBD1. Trimming took 0 bases from V and 2 from J; bases not matched to a gene: 5. CDR3 length: 17 residues. Germline V lookup: CDR1 MNHEY, CDR2 SMNVEV (reference sequence). The CDR3 protein is CASSLSTGGTDTDTQYF. The CDR3 DNA is TGTGCCAGCAGTTTATCGACAGGGGGCACCGACACAGATACGCAGTATTTT.

The J gene is TRBJ2-1, the V gene TRBV25-1; D possibly corresponds to TRBD2 (6 bases). V was trimmed by 11 bases and J by 7 bases, leaving 12 bases between them. The CDR3 has 11 amino acids. The V gene's germline CDR1 is MGHDK and CDR2 SYGVNS. The CDR3 nucleotides are TGTGCCGGGGGGACCCTGAATGAGCAGTTCTTC. Its protein product is CAGGTLNEQFF.

CDR3 sequence (DNA): TGTGCCAGCAGAAACCCCGATGGGGGCGCCCCGTTTGGTGAAGCTTTCTTT. Translating it yields CASRNPDGGAPFGEAFF. V and J are TRBV2 and TRBJ1-1, with D tentatively TRBD1 (6 bases). CDR3 length equals 17 residues. Germline lookup yields CDR1 SNHLY and CDR2 FYNNEI. Trimming stripped 6 bases from V and 7 bases from J, with 27 bases between.

The V call is TRBV28, the J call TRBJ2-7; TRBD1 agrees at 8 bases. CDR3 length: 15 residues. V lost 5 bases, J lost 5 bases, and 11 bases stayed unmatched. Germline V gene sequence: CDR1 MDHEN, CDR2 SYDVKM. Written as DNA, the CDR3 is TGTGCCAGCAGTCCAGGGGACAGGAACCGTAACGAGCAGTACTTC. This sequence encodes CASSPGDRNRNEQYF. The variable domain in full, completed from reference TRBV28 and TRBJ2-7, reads DVKVTQSSRYLVKRTGEKVFLECVQDMDHENMFWYRQDPGLGLRLIYFSYDVKMKEKGDIPEGYSVSREKKERFSLILESASTNQTSMYLCASSPGDRNRNEQYFGPGTRLTVT.